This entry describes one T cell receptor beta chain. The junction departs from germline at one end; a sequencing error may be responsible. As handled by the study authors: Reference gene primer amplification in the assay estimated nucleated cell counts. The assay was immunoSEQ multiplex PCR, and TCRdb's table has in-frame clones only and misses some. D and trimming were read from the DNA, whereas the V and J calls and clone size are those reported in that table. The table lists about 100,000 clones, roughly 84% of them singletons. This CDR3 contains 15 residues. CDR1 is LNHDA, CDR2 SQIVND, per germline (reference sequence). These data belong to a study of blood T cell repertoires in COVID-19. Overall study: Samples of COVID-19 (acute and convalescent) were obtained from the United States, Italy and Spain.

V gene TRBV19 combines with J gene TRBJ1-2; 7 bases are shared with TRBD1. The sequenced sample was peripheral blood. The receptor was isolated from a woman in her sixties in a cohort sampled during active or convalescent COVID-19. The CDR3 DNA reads TGTGCCAGTACCCAAGGGGGCAAATGGGGCCCACCCCTCAACTTC. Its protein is CASTQGGKWGPPLNF.